A single sample is the source of the 25 T cell receptor beta chains below, sequenced in a study of kidney transplant recipient with SARS-CoV-2 infection (dated by TCRdb to about 2021). Sequencing took place on an Illumina MiSeq. Starting from the raw public reads, TCRdb applied fastp trimming at Q25, assembled clones with MiXCR and retained in-frame beta chains. For every CDR3 protein sequence, its rows merge into one entry that carries the most common genes and DNA. This sample lists 250,000 or so distinct CDR3 sequences; 29% were detected once. The top ten constitute less than 8.5% of the sample. The time point label, read with the paper, signifies: pre-pandemic baseline sample and day 111 after first positive SARS-CoV-2 test. The specimen was a blood sample, collected at baseline and around day 120 from a kidney transplant recipient. Receptor source: a young adult male patient who had COVID-19 and was a kidney transplant recipient. Once a transplant has taken place, some T cells may be donor derived.

Many counts were recorded for this clonotype. The rearrangement links TRBV24-1 to TRBJ1-2; no clear D gene. V was trimmed by 5 bases and J by 4 bases, leaving 22 bases between them. CDR3 length: 17 amino acids. Germline CDR1 and CDR2: KGHDR and SFDVKD. The CDR3 bases are TGTGCCACCAGTGGTTCCCTTAGTACCAGAAAGACCTATGGCTACACCTTC. Protein sequence: CATSGSLSTRKTYGYTF.

This clonotype was seen repeatedly, ten times or more. This chain connects TRBV6-5 to TRBJ1-4; a possible D gene is TRBD1 (6 bases). The CDR3 covers 16 residues. The germline V and J ends were trimmed by 6 bases and 0 bases, with 14 bases remaining between them. Germline CDR1 reads MNHEY; CDR2 reads SVGAGI. The CDR3 coding sequence is TGTGCCAGCAGAAAAACAACAGGGCCAACTAATGAAAAACTGTTTTTT. Translated, it gives CASRKTTGPTNEKLFF.

Concerning this clonotype: A single base separates this from a much larger clone, so it may be a read error. The chain uses TRBV20-1 and TRBJ1-6; perhaps TRBD1 as D (6 bases). This CDR3 has 16 residues. Germline values: CDR1 DFQATT, CDR2 SNEGSKA (reference sequence). The CDR3 coding sequence is TGCGGTGCTAGTACAGGGTTTGGCTCCTATAATTCACCCCTCCACTTT. This codes for CGASTGFGSYNSPLHF.

This clonotype occurred many times. The chain is built from TRBV12-3 or TRBV12-4 and TRBJ1-2, with D unresolved. V was shortened by 5 bases and J by 4 bases, with 23 bases between the two germline ends. The CDR3 is 17 residues long. CDR3 sequence (DNA): TGTGCCAGCAGTCACATACGCAGCTTCCGAAAGACCTATGGCTACACCTTC. Its protein is CASSHIRSFRKTYGYTF.

This chain uses TRBV12-3 or TRBV12-4 with TRBJ2-7; 8 bases match TRBD2. The CDR3 has 16 residues. V lost 4 bases and J lost 2; bases outside the gene matches: 10. The CDR3 reads CASSYGGSSGAYEQYF. As DNA, the CDR3 is TGTGCCAGCAGTTATGGGGGTAGTAGCGGGGCCTACGAGCAGTACTTC.

This clonotype was observed a single time. A much larger clone differs from this one at a single base, so this may be a read error. The genes are TRBV20-1 and TRBJ2-7; D could derive from TRBD1 or TRBD2 (6 bases each). Germline lookup yields CDR1 DFQATT and CDR2 SNEGSKA (reference sequence). This CDR3 comprises 15 residues. The CDR3 DNA sequence: TGCAGTGCTAGGGCCGAAGGGGGGAAACAATACGGGCAGTACTTC. Translation gives CSARAEGGKQYGQYF.

This chain connects TRBV10-1 to TRBJ1-2; D unclear. This CDR3 comprises 17 residues. The germline V gene has CDR1 WNHNN and CDR2 SYGVQD (reference sequence). Trimming took off 4 bases at V and 4 bases at J, with 22 bases between the two ends. CDR3 DNA sequence: TGCGCCAGCAGTGGCCGAGCAAGATCGCGAAGGACCTATGGCTACACCTTC. Residues: CASSGRARSRRTYGYTF.

With respect to this clonotype: Given a much more abundant clone one base away, this may be a read error. The chain joins TRBV29-1 to TRBJ2-7, with 7 bases aligning to TRBD2. The CDR3 covers 15 residues. The V gene end was trimmed by 0 bases and the J gene end by 9 bases; junction bases not matched to a gene: 14. Germline loops: CDR1 SQVTM, CDR2 ANQGSEA. CDR3 nucleotide sequence: TGCAGCGTTGAAGATCATCGGGGAGGGCCAGGCGGGCAGTACTTC. Translation gives CSVEDHRGGPGGQYF.

As concerns this clonotype: A junction end diverges from the germline sequence, so it may reflect a read error. The rearrangement links TRBV7-6 to TRBJ2-2; possibly TRBD1 for D (6 bases). Germline values: CDR1 SGHVS, CDR2 FNYEAQ. This CDR3 spans 16 amino acids. CDR3 in DNA: TGTGCTAGCAGCCCCACAGGGAGATCGAACACCGGGGAGCTGTTTTTT. Translation: CASSPTGRSNTGELFF.

This clonotype came up many times. V usage is TRBV7-7 and J usage is TRBJ1-2; D gene uncertain. The germline V gene has CDR1 SSHAT and CDR2 FNYEAQ (reference sequence). Trimming left V 5 bases short and J 4 bases short, with 23 bases between. CDR3 length: 17 residues. CDR3 loop: CASSTMAKCRKTYGYTF. In DNA form, the CDR3 reads TGTGCCAGCAGCACTATGGCTAAGTGCCGAAAGACCTATGGCTACACCTTC. Together with reference TRBV7-7 and TRBJ1-2, the CDR3 gives the full variable domain: GAGVSQSPRYKVTKRGQDVTLRCDPISSHATLYWYQQALGQGPEFLTYFNYEAQPDKSGLPSDRFSAERPEGSISTLTIQRTEQRDSAMYRCASSTMAKCRKTYGYTFGSGTRLTVV.

About this clonotype itself: Being one base from a much bigger clone, this may be a read error. The chain joins TRBV3-1 to TRBJ1-2; 7 nucleotides align to TRBD1. The J segment lost 12 bases and the V segment lost 4 bases, leaving 17 bases of the junction unmatched. Germline V CDR1 and CDR2: LGHDT, YNNKEL (reference sequence). The CDR3 loop spans 15 amino acids. The CDR3 DNA is TGTGCCAGCAGCCCAGTGGGGGGGGCAGGGGGAGGCCACACCTTC. Its translation: CASSPVGGAGGGHTF.

This clonotype was observed many times. The rearrangement links TRBV18 to TRBJ2-1; D remains ambiguous. The CDR3 is 15 residues long. V was shortened by 2 bases and J by 6 bases, with 14 bases between the two germline ends. Germline assignment: CDR1 KGHSH and CDR2 LQKENI. The DNA for the CDR3 is TGTGCCAGCTCACCAGCGATCTCTTCAATCAATGAGCAGTTCTTC. It translates to CASSPAISSINEQFF.

The chain combines TRBV7-2 with TRBJ1-1; D not resolved. The V end lost 6 bases, the J end lost 3 bases, and 11 bases lay between the germline ends. The CDR3 sequence is 13 residues long. CDR1 and CDR2 (germline): SGHTA, FQGNSA. The CDR3 DNA sequence: TGTGCCAGCAGTTTACTCCTGGACACTGAAGCTTTCTTT. Translated: CASSLLLDTEAFF.

The gene calls are TRBV3-1 and TRBJ1-1; D gene ambiguous. This CDR3 is 17 amino acids long. V was shortened by 5 bases and J by 4 bases, with 23 bases between the two germline ends. The V gene's germline CDR1 is LGHDT and CDR2 YNNKEL (reference sequence). The CDR3 reads CASSNIVPISIRTEAFF. The DNA for the CDR3 is TGTGCCAGCAGCAACATCGTTCCCATTTCAATTCGCACTGAAGCTTTCTTT.

Comments on this clonotype: This may stem from a read error, because a much larger clone lies one nucleotide away. The rearrangement joins TRBV20-1 to TRBJ1-2, with no clear D. The V end was cut by 5 bases, the J end by 4 bases, with 23 bases between. Germline V gives CDR1 DFQATT, CDR2 SNEGSKA (reference sequence). The CDR3 extends over 16 amino acids. This chain's CDR3 is CSAYMRLFRKAYGYTF. CDR3 DNA sequence: TGCAGTGCTTACATGCGGCTGTTTCGAAAGGCCTATGGCTACACCTTC.

This clonotype was recorded at least ten times. J is TRBJ1-2 and V is TRBV6-6, with D unresolved. Germline loops: CDR1 MNHNY, CDR2 SVGAGI (reference sequence). The CDR3 extends over 17 amino acids. With 5 bases removed from V and 4 bases from J, the gap between germline ends came to 23 bases. DNA of the CDR3: TGTGCCAGCAGTAGCTGGAGAGGTGGGAGAAAGACCTATGGCTACACCTTC. Translated: CASSSWRGGRKTYGYTF.

At least ten counts were recorded for this clonotype. This chain links TRBV5-1 with TRBJ1-2; a possible D gene is TRBD1 (5 bases). Trimming cost V 1 base and J 1 base, with 14 bases left between them. This CDR3 has 16 residues. CDR1 and CDR2 from the germline V gene are SGHRS and YFSETQ. The CDR3 loop reads CASSLSGGDGNYGYTF. CDR3 sequence (DNA): TGCGCCAGCAGCTTGTCGGGGGGGGACGGTAACTATGGCTACACCTTC.

This clonotype was counted only a few times. This sequence joins TRBV5-1 and TRBJ1-1; D gene uncertain. The germline gives CDR1 SGHRS, CDR2 YFSETQ. CDR3 size: 14 residues. Trimming shortened V by 0 bases and J by 0 bases, and 6 bases separated the two germline ends. In nucleotides, the CDR3 is TGCGCCAGCAGCTTGGATCCCGTGAACACTGAAGCTTTCTTT. Protein product: CASSLDPVNTEAFF.

This sequence joins TRBV18 and TRBJ1-3; D may be TRBD1 (5 bases). Germline assignment: CDR1 KGHSH and CDR2 LQKENI. This CDR3 is 15 amino acids long. The ends were cut back, 3 bases at V and 2 bases at J, with 11 bases in the middle. The CDR3 loop reads CASSPGQGPGNTIYF. For the CDR3, the DNA is TGTGCCAGCTCACCTGGGCAGGGCCCTGGAAACACCATATATTTT.

About this clonotype: Possible read error: a much larger clone is one base away. This chain joins TRBV3-1 and TRBJ1-2, with D unresolved. The germline CDR1 and CDR2 sequences are LGHDT and YNNKEL (reference sequence). The CDR3 is 17 amino acids. With 5 bases removed from V and 4 bases from J, the gap between germline ends came to 23 bases. CDR3 protein: CASSESGTLQKTYGYTF. The DNA of the CDR3 is TGTGCCAGCAGCGAATCTGGCACCCTTCAAAAGACCTATGGCTACACCTTC.

The sample holds many counts of this clonotype. The genes are TRBV5-6 and TRBJ1-2, with no clear D. Trimming removed 7 bases from V and 4 bases from J, with 23 bases in between. Germline V lookup: CDR1 SGHDT, CDR2 YYEEEE. This CDR3 has 16 amino acids. This CDR3 is CASPLVNSRKTYGYTF. The CDR3 nucleotides are TGTGCCAGCCCCCTTGTCAATAGTCGAAAGACCTATGGCTACACCTTC.

This clonotype was observed at least ten times. The V call is TRBV6-4, the J call TRBJ1-2; D ambiguous. CDR3 length equals 17 residues. CDR1 MRHNA and CDR2 SNTAGT come from the germline V gene. The ends were cut back, 5 bases at V and 4 bases at J, with 23 bases in the middle. The CDR3 coding sequence is TGTGCCAGCAGTAATCAGAACTCACACGGAAAGACCTATGGCTACACCTTC. It translates to CASSNQNSHGKTYGYTF.

With respect to this clonotype: Since a much larger clone is just one base distant, this may be a read error. The chain links TRBV27 to TRBJ1-1; D is unresolved. Germline assignment: CDR1 MNHEY and CDR2 SMNVEV (reference sequence). This CDR3 region has 13 residues. Trimming removed 5 bases at V and 0 bases at J, with 7 bases between. The DNA of the CDR3 is TGTGCCAGCAGTGTTACAGTGAACACTGAAGCTTTCTTT. It yields the protein CASSVTVNTEAFF.

This clonotype was seen many times. V usage is TRBV11-3 and J usage is TRBJ1-1; D gene ambiguous. The CDR3 covers 14 residues. From germline, CDR1 is SGHNT and CDR2 YENEEA. The V end lost 0 bases, the J end lost 4 bases, and 9 bases lay between the germline ends. CDR3 sequence: CASSLDGRSTEAFF. CDR3 bases: TGTGCCAGCAGCTTAGATGGAAGGTCCACTGAAGCTTTCTTT.

In the case of this clonotype: A read error may explain this, as a much larger clone is one base away. This sequence joins TRBV27 and TRBJ2-7; D not resolved. The germline V gene has CDR1 MNHEY and CDR2 SMNVEV (reference sequence). Trimming cost V 5 bases and J 2 bases, with 16 bases left between them. The CDR3 consists of 15 residues. CDR3 nucleotides: TGTGCCAGCAGTCCCCCCCAGTGGGCCGCCTACGAGCAGTACTTC. Protein: CASSPPQWAAYEQYF.